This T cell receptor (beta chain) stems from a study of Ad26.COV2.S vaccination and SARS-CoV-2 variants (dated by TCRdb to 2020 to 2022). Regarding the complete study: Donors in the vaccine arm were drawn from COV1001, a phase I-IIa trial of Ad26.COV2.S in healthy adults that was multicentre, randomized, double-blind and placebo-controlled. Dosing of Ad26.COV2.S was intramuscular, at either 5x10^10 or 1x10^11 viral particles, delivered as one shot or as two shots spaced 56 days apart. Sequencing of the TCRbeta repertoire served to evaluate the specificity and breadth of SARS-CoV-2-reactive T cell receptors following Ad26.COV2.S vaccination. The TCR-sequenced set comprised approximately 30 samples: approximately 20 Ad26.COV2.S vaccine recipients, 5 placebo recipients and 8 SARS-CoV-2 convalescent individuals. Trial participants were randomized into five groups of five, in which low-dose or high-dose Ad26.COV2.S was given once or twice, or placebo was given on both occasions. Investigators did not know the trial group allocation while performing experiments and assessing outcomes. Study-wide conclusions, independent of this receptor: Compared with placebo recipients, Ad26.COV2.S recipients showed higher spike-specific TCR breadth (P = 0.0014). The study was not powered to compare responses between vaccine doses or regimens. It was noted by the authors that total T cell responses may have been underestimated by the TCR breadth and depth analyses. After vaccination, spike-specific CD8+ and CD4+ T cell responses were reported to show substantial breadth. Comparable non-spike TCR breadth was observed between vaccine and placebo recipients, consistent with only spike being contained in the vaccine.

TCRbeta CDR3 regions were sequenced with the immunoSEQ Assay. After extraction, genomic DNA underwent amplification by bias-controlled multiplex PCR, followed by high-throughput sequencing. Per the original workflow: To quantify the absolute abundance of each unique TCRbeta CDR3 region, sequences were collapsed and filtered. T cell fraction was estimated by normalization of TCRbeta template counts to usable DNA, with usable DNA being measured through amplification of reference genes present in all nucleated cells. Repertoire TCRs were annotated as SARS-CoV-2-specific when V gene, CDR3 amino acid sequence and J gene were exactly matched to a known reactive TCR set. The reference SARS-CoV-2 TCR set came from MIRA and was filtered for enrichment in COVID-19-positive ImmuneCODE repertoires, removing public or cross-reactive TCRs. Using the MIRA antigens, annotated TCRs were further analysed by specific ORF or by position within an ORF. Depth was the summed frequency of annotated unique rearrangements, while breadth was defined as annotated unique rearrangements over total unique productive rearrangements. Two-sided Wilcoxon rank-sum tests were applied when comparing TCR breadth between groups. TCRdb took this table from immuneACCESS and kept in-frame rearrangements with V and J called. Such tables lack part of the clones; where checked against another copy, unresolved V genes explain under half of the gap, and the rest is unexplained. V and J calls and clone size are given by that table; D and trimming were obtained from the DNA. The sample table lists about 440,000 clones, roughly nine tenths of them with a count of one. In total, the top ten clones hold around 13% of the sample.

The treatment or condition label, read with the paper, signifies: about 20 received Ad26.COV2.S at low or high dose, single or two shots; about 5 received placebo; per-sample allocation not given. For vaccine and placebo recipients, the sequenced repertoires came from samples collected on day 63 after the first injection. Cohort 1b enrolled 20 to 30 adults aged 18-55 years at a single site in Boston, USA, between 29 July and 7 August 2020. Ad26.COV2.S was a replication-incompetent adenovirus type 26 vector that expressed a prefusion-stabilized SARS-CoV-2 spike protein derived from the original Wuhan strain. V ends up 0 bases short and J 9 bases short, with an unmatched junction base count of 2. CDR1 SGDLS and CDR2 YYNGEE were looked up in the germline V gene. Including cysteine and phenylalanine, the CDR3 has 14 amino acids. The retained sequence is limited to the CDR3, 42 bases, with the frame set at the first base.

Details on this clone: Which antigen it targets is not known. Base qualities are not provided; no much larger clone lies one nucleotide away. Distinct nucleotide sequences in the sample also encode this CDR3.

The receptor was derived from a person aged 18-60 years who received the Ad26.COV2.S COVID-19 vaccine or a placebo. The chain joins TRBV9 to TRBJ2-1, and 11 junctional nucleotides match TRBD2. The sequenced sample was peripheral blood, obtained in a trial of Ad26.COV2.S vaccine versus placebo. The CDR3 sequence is CASSVGLAGGEQFF. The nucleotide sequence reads TGTGCCAGCAGCGTAGGCCTAGCGGGAGGTGAGCAGTTCTTC.